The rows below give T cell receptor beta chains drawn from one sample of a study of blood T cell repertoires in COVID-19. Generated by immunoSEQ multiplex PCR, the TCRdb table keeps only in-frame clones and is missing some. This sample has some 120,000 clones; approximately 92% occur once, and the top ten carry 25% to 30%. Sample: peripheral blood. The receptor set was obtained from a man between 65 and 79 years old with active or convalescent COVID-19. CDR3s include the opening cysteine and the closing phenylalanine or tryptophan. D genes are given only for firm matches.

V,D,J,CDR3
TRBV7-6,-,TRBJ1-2,CASSQGSDYGYTF
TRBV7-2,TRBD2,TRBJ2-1,CASSPSSGSDNEQFF
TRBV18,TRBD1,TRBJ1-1,CASSFGTGKNTEAFF
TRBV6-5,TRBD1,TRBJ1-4,CASSSGQAGFLLFF
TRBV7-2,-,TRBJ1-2,CASSLRDSIYGYTF
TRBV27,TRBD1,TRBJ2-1,CASYRGQGMGNEQFF
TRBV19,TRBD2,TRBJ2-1,CASSILYGRAAMNEQFF
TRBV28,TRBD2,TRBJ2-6,CASRGLAALPGSSGANVLTF
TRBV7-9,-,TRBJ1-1,CASLRDSNTEAFF
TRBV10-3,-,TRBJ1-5,CAISASEPQPQHF
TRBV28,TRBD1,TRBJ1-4,CASSPQDRGKLFF